This T cell receptor beta chain was found in a study of OX40 agonist ivuxolimab in advanced cancers. As for the study in general: The diagnoses of dose-escalation patients were hepatocellular carcinoma, melanoma, renal cell or head and neck cancer. The group had a mean age of about 60 years, ranged from about 20 to 85, and was 80% to 85% male. Study results and limitations: Low levels of normalized T-cell clonal expansion also appeared in some nonresponders. Antigen specificity remained undetermined for the expanded peripheral T cells.

Profiling relied on immunoSEQ multiplex PCR, and the TCRdb table lists in-frame clones only, not all of them. The table has about 16,000 clones, around 86% seen once. Trimming shortened V by 3 bases and J by 0 bases, and 15 bases separated the two germline ends. Germline V gene sequence: CDR1 MRHNA, CDR2 SNTAGT. The CDR3 covers 18 residues. Concerning this clone: The antigen remains undetermined.

The sequence came from an adult with an advanced solid tumor such as melanoma, head and neck, liver or kidney cancer. The sequencing used CD4+ or CD8+ T cells sorted from blood, collected in a trial of the OX40 agonist ivuxolimab. The chain joins TRBV6-4 to TRBJ2-6; tentatively, D is TRBD1 (5 bases). The CDR3 region is CASSEASDTSSGANVLTF. CDR3 bases: TGTGCCAGCAGTGAGGCGTCGGACACCAGCTCTGGGGCCAACGTCCTGACTTTC.